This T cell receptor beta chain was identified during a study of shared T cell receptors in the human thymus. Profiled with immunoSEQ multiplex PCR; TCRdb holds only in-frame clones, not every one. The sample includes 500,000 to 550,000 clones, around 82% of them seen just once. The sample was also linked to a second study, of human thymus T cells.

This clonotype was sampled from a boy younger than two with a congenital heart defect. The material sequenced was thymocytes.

The CDR3 DNA reads as TGTGCCAGCAGACGCGCGTCCTACAATGAGCAGTTCTTC. Translating it yields CASRRASYNEQFF. The chain links TRBV27 to TRBJ2-1; D unresolved. The length of the CDR3 is 13 residues. V shed 6 bases and J shed 1 base, with 7 bases lying between them. Germline values: CDR1 MNHEY, CDR2 SMNVEV (reference sequence).